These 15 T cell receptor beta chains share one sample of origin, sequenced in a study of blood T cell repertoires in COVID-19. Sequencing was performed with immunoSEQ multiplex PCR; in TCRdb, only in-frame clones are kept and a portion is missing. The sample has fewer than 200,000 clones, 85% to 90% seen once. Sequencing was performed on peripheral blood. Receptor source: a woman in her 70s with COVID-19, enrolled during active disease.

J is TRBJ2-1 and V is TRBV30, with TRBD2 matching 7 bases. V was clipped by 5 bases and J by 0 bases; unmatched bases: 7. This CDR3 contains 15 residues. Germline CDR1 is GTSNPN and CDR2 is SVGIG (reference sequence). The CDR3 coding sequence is TGTGCCTGGGTCCGGGACTACCTCTCCTACAATGAGCAGTTCTTC. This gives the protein CAWVRDYLSYNEQFF.

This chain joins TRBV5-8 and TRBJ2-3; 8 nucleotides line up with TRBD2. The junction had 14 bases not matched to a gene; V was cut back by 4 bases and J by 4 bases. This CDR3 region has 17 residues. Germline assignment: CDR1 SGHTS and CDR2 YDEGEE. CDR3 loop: CASSPLARSGRADTQYF. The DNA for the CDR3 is TGTGCCAGCAGCCCTCTCGCGCGGAGCGGGAGAGCAGATACGCAGTATTTT.

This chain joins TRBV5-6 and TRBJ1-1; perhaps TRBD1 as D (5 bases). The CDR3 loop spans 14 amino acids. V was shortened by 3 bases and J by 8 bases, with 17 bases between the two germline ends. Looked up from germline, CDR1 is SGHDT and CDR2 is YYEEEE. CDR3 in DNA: TGTGCCAGCAGCTGGAGGGTATCAGGGTTCGAAGCTTTCTTT. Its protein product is CASSWRVSGFEAFF. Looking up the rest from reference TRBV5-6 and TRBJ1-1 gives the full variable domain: DAGVTQSPTHLIKTRGQQVTLRCSPKSGHDTVSWYQQALGQGPQFIFQYYEEEERQRGNFPDRFSGHQFPNYSSELNVNALLLGDSALYLCASSWRVSGFEAFFGQGTRLTVV.

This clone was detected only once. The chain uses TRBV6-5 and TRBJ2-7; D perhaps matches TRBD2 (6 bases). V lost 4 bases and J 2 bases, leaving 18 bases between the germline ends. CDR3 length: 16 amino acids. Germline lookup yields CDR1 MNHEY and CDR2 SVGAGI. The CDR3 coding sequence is TGTGCCAGCAGTTCCCCCGCGGGGCGCAACACCTACGAGCAGTACTTC. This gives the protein CASSSPAGRNTYEQYF.

CDR3: CASSQGASAQYEQYF. The CDR3, as DNA: TGTGCCAGCAGCCAAGGCGCTAGCGCGCAATACGAGCAGTACTTC. The chain combines TRBV3-1 (or the pseudogene TRBV3-2) with TRBJ2-7; tentative D call: TRBD2 (6 bases). Germline CDR1 is LGHDT and CDR2 is YNNKEL (reference sequence). Trimming removed 1 base at V and 4 bases at J, with 14 bases between. This CDR3 has 15 residues.

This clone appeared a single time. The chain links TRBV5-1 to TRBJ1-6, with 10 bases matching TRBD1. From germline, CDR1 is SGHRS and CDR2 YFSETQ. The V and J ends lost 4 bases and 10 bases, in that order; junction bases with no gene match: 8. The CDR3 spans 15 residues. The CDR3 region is CASSLAGQGFSPLHF. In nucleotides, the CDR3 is TGCGCCAGCAGCCTGGCGGGACAGGGGTTCTCACCCCTCCACTTT.

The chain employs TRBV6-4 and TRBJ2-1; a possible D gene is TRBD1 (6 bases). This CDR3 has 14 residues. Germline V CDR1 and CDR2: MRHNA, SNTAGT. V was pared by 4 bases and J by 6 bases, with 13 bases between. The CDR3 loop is CASSGDNGVNEQFF. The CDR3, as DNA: TGTGCCAGCAGTGGGGACAACGGCGTCAATGAGCAGTTCTTC.

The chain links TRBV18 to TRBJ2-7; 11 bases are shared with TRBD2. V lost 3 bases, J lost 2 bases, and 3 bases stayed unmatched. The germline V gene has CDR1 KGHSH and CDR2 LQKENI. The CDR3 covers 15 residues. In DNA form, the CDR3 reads TGTGCCAGCTCACCGGGGACTAGCGGCCCCTACGAGCAGTACTTC. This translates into CASSPGTSGPYEQYF.

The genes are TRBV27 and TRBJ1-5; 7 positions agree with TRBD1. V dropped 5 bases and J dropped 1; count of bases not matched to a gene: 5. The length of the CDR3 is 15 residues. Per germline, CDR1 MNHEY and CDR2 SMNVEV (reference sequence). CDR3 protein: CASSTQTGSNQPQHF. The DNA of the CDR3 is TGTGCCAGCAGTACCCAGACAGGGAGCAATCAGCCCCAGCATTTT.

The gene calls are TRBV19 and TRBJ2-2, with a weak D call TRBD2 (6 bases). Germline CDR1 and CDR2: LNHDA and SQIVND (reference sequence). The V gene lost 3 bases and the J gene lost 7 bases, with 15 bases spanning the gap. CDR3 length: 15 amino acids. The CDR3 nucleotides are TGTGCCAGTAGTATCGAGGCAGGGAGGTACGGGGAGCTGTTTTTT. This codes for CASSIEAGRYGELFF.

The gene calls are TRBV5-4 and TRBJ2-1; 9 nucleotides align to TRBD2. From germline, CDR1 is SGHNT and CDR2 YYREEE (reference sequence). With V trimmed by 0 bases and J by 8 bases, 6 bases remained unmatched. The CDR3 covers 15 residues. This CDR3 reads CASSLGSGSGHEQFF. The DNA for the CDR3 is TGTGCCAGCAGCTTGGGTAGCGGGAGTGGCCATGAGCAGTTCTTC.

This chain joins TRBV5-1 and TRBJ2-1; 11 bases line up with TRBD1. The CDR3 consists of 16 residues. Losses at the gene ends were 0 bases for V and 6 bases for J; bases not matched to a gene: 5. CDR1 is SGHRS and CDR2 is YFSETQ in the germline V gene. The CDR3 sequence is CASSLGTGGFFNEQFF. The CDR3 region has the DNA TGCGCCAGCAGCTTGGGGACAGGGGGCTTTTTCAATGAGCAGTTCTTC.

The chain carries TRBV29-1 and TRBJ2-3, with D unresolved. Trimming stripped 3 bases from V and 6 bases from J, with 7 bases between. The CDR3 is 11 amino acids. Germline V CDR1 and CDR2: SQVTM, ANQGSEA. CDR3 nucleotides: TGCAGCGTTGACTCTGGCGATACGCAGTATTTT. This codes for CSVDSGDTQYF.

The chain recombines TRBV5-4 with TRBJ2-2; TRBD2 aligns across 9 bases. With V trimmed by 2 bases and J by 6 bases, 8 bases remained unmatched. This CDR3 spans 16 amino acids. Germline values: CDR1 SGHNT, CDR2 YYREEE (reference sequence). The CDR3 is CASSLQGLAGAGELFF. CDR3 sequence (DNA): TGTGCCAGCAGCTTACAGGGGTTAGCGGGGGCCGGGGAGCTGTTTTTT.

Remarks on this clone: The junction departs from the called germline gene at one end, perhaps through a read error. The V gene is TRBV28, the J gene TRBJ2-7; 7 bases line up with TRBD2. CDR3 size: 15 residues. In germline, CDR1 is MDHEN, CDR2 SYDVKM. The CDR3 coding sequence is TGTGCCAGCAGTCCCCGGGGAGGGGACTCCCACGAGCAGTACTTC. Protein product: CASSPRGGDSHEQYF. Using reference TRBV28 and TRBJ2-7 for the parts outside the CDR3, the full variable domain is DVKVTQSSRYLVKRTGEKVFLECVQDMDHENMFWYRQDPGLGLRLIYFSYDVKMKEKGDIPEGYSVSREKKERFSLILESASTNQTSMYLCASSPRGGDSHEQYFGPGTRLTVT.